This T cell receptor beta chain is drawn from a study of blood T cells in healthy people across ages. General study findings and limits: Diversity estimates drawn from one million T cells were deemed underestimates. PBMC samples, being unsorted, prevented any conclusive comparison of naive and antigen-experienced cells.

Extractions gave at least 6 micrograms of total RNA per sample. Trimming took 5 bases from V and 2 from J; bases not matched to a gene: 10. The CDR3 runs 16 residues. Germline CDR1 is MNHEY and CDR2 is SMNVEV (reference sequence). Through a sample-barcoded 5' primer and a J-beta primer mix, a second PCR was run for about 7 to 12 cycles. Any given sample supplied a minimum of 3 million CDR3-containing paired-end reads. TCRdb independently ran MiXCR on the 5' RACE reads; one entry per CDR3 protein. The sample records 550,000 to 750,000 distinct CDR3 sequences, more than 20% being singletons. Note on this clonotype: The antigen is not known.

This clonotype was obtained from a man between 65 and 85 years old in good health. The sample was blood. The genes are TRBV27 and TRBJ2-7; 9 bases agree with TRBD2. The DNA for the CDR3 is TGTGCCAGCAGTCGGGATGGACTAGCGAGAACCTACGAGCAGTACTTC. Translation gives CASSRDGLARTYEQYF.